The TCR beta chain under discussion was sequenced for a study of control samples from healthy donors and cancer patients. Produced via immunoSEQ multiplex PCR; TCRdb's table is partial and in-frame only. The data hold around 90,000 clones, with around 86% observed a single time. Germline values: CDR1 MNHEY, CDR2 SVGAGI. The CDR3 totals 12 residues. V was clipped by 7 bases and J by 1 base, with 7 bases between them. The TCR sequence derives from a man aged 25-40 years in good health. Sequenced: blood. The J gene is TRBJ1-2, the V gene TRBV6-5; D gene unclear. The CDR3 DNA follows: TGTGCCAGCAAGAGTAGTAACTATGGCTACACCTTC. Translating it yields CASKSSNYGYTF.